These 17 T cell receptor beta chains originate from one sample sequenced in a study of control samples from healthy donors and cancer patients. The method was immunoSEQ multiplex PCR; TCRdb's version includes in-frame clones alone and lacks a portion of them. The sample gives 130,000 to 150,000 clones, approximately 88% of which show up once; over 4.5% is in the top ten. Sequenced input: blood. Receptor source: a man younger than 40 in good health.

The V and J genes are TRBV4-3 and TRBJ1-1; no definite D call. Germline V CDR1 and CDR2: LGHNA, YSLEER. CDR3 length equals 15 residues. V was clipped by 0 bases and J by 5 bases, with 13 bases between them. In nucleotides, the CDR3 is TGCGCCAGCAGCCAAGATCACCGTGTGGAGACTGAAGCTTTCTTT. Its translation is CASSQDHRVETEAFF.

V usage is TRBV7-9 and J usage is TRBJ2-7; 16 bases line up with TRBD2. Germline loops: CDR1 SEHNR, CDR2 FQNEAQ (reference sequence). This CDR3 region has 19 residues. V shed 0 bases, J shed 0 bases, and the junction held 5 bases outside the gene matches. The CDR3 here is CASSLAGLAGGHTSYEQYF. As DNA, the CDR3 is TGTGCCAGCAGCTTAGCGGGACTAGCGGGAGGGCATACCTCCTACGAGCAGTACTTC.

The chain recombines TRBV5-4 with TRBJ2-1, with 11 bases that match TRBD2. The germline CDR1 and CDR2 sequences are SGHNT and YYREEE (reference sequence). The CDR3 spans 14 residues. The J segment lost 7 bases and the V segment lost 4 bases, leaving 4 bases of the junction unmatched. CDR3 nucleotides: TGTGCCAGCAGCCTACTAGCGGGAGCGAATGAGCAGTTCTTC. Amino acid sequence: CASSLLAGANEQFF.

The count of this clone is one. The chain employs TRBV20-1 and TRBJ2-5, with 12 bases lining up with TRBD2. This CDR3 has 15 residues. Germline V gene lookup returns CDR1 DFQATT and CDR2 SNEGSKA (reference sequence). The junction had 4 bases not matched to a gene; V was cut back by 3 bases and J by 2 bases. The CDR3 loop is CSASAGLAGQETQYF. CDR3 DNA: TGCAGTGCTAGTGCAGGACTAGCGGGACAAGAGACCCAGTACTTC.

The chain carries TRBV24-1 and TRBJ1-2; 9 nucleotides align to TRBD1. The CDR3 has 16 amino acids. The V gene end was trimmed by 4 bases and the J gene end by 5 bases; junction bases not matched to a gene: 10. CDR1 KGHDR and CDR2 SFDVKD come from the germline V gene. The CDR3 DNA sequence: TGTGCCACCAGTGACCCACAGGGGGCTGCCCCTTATGGCTACACCTTC. Its protein is CATSDPQGAAPYGYTF.

This clone was seen a handful of times. J is TRBJ2-1 and V is TRBV28; D unclear. Germline loops: CDR1 MDHEN, CDR2 SYDVKM. This CDR3 spans 11 amino acids. Deletions cut 1 base from V and 7 bases from J, with 2 bases between. CDR3 nucleotide sequence: TGTGCCAGCAGTTTATTGAATGAGCAGTTCTTC. Translation: CASSLLNEQFF. Combining the CDR3 with reference TRBV28 and TRBJ2-1 gives the whole variable domain DVKVTQSSRYLVKRTGEKVFLECVQDMDHENMFWYRQDPGLGLRLIYFSYDVKMKEKGDIPEGYSVSREKKERFSLILESASTNQTSMYLCASSLLNEQFFGPGTRLTVL.

The chain joins TRBV13 to TRBJ2-1, with 11 bases fitting TRBD2. V gave up 2 bases and J gave up 4 bases; unmatched junction bases: 4. CDR3 length: 16 amino acids. Germline CDR1 PRHDT, CDR2 FYEKMQ (reference sequence). The chain's CDR3 is CASSLTGTSGYNEQFF. Here the CDR3 DNA reads TGTGCCAGCAGCTTAACCGGGACTAGCGGATACAATGAGCAGTTCTTC.

CDR3 amino acids: CASSIGTSGGTSYNEQFF. DNA of the CDR3: TGTGCCAGCAGCATCGGGACTAGCGGGGGAACGTCCTACAATGAGCAGTTCTTC. J is TRBJ2-1 and V is TRBV3-1 (or the pseudogene TRBV3-2); 14 positions agree with TRBD2. With V trimmed by 5 bases and J by 1 base, 7 bases remained unmatched. The CDR3 length is 18 residues. Germline CDR1 reads LGHDT; CDR2 reads YNNKEL (reference sequence).

This chain joins TRBV4-1 and TRBJ1-2; D perhaps matches TRBD1 (6 bases). The CDR3 sequence is 14 residues long. Germline V lookup: CDR1 MGHRA, CDR2 YSYEKL. Trimming took 0 bases from V and 5 from J, leaving 10 bases between them. CDR3 coding DNA: TGCGCCAGCAGCCAAGAGACGGGGGCGTATGGCTACACCTTC. Its translation: CASSQETGAYGYTF.

This clone is a singleton in its sample. V gene TRBV7-2 combines with J gene TRBJ2-3; no reliable D call. V gave up 1 base and J gave up 2 bases, with 7 bases separating them. This CDR3 has 14 amino acids. Germline CDR1 and CDR2: SGHTA and FQGNSA. CDR3 protein: CASSLGVYTDTQYF. The CDR3 DNA is TGTGCCAGCAGCTTAGGGGTGTACACAGATACGCAGTATTTT.

This clone has only a few counts. J is TRBJ2-7 and V is TRBV28, with 11 bases aligning to TRBD2. CDR1 is MDHEN and CDR2 is SYDVKM in the germline V gene. This CDR3 comprises 16 residues. The ends lost 2 bases at V and 0 bases at J; junction bases unmatched: 3. DNA for the CDR3: TGTGCCAGCAGTTTAAGACTAGCGGGACTCTCCTACGAGCAGTACTTC. It encodes CASSLRLAGLSYEQYF.

This chain links TRBV6-4 with TRBJ1-6; weak D call: TRBD1 (5 bases). Trimming removed 10 bases from V and 4 bases from J, with 11 bases in between. Germline V gene lookup returns CDR1 MRHNA and CDR2 SNTAGT. The CDR3 runs to 13 residues. CDR3 in amino acids: CATSDTYNSPLHF. Written as DNA, the CDR3 is TGTGCCACCTCGGACACTTATAATTCACCCCTCCACTTT.

J is TRBJ2-1 and V is TRBV5-1, with 8 positions matching TRBD1. The CDR3 runs to 14 residues. Trimming took 4 bases from V and 6 from J; bases not matched to a gene: 6. The germline V gene encodes CDR1 SGHRS and CDR2 YFSETQ. CDR3 nucleotides: TGCGCCAGCAGCACCGGGACAGGAATCAATGAGCAGTTCTTC. This codes for CASSTGTGINEQFF.

V and J are TRBV29-1 and TRBJ1-2; 7 bases map to TRBD1. CDR1 is SQVTM, CDR2 ANQGSEA, per germline. The CDR3 sequence is 15 residues long. Trimming took 3 bases from V and 0 from J; bases not matched to a gene: 7. DNA of the CDR3: TGCAGCGTTGACATTGGGACAGTATCTAACTATGGCTACACCTTC. Its translation: CSVDIGTVSNYGYTF.

The CDR3 is CASSLGTSATYEQYF. CDR3 bases: TGTGCCAGCAGCTTAGGGACTAGCGCAACCTACGAGCAGTACTTC. V usage is TRBV7-6 and J usage is TRBJ2-7; 9 nucleotides align to TRBD2. With V trimmed by 1 base and J by 2 bases, 3 bases remained unmatched. In germline, CDR1 is SGHVS, CDR2 FNYEAQ. The CDR3 loop spans 15 amino acids. The complete variable domain, with remaining parts taken from reference TRBV7-6 and TRBJ2-7, reads GAGVSQSPRYKVTKRGQDVALRCDPISGHVSLYWYRQALGQGPEFLTYFNYEAQQDKSGLPNDRFSAERPEGSISTLTIQRTEQRDSAMYRCASSLGTSATYEQYFGPGTRLTVT.

V is TRBV4-3 and J is TRBJ2-3; no reliable D call. This CDR3 has 16 amino acids. Trimming took 3 bases from V and 0 from J, leaving 13 bases between them. CDR1 is LGHNA and CDR2 is YSLEER in the germline V gene. CDR3 amino acids: CASSQLGFPSTDTQYF. CDR3 in DNA: TGCGCCAGCAGCCAGCTAGGGTTCCCTAGCACAGATACGCAGTATTTT.

The J gene is TRBJ2-1, the V gene TRBV24-1, with 11 bases matching TRBD2. CDR3 length: 15 amino acids. The germline V gene has CDR1 KGHDR and CDR2 SFDVKD. Trimming cost V 5 bases and J 8 bases; bases outside gene matches: 7. CDR3 sequence (DNA): TGTGCCACCAGTGGTACTAGCGGGAGTGGTTATGAGCAGTTCTTC. Translated: CATSGTSGSGYEQFF.